This TCR beta chain came from a study of blood T cell repertoires in COVID-19. Sequenced by immunoSEQ multiplex PCR; TCRdb stores in-frame clones only, minus some. The sample includes 70,000 to 90,000 clones, roughly four fifths of them seen just once. CDR1 and CDR2 (germline): SGHTA, FQGTGA. The CDR3 is 14 residues long. V lost 5 bases and J 0 bases, leaving 5 bases between the germline ends. This chain links TRBV7-3 with TRBJ2-6; D is uncertain. This sequence originates from a woman of 80 years or more with acute or convalescent COVID-19. The specimen sequenced was peripheral blood. The CDR3 here is CASSPSSGANVLTF. The CDR3 DNA follows: TGTGCCAGCAGCCCCAGCTCTGGGGCCAACGTCCTGACTTTC.